This section outlines one TCR beta chain sequence together with its context. Its antigen remains undetermined. Sequencing ends 3 residues short of the CDR3 end; the germline J gene provides the rest. TCR beta CDR3 regions were amplified by multiplex PCR from an average of roughly 1,200 ng genomic DNA per sample using the immunoSEQ assay. The assay corrected primer bias using a complete synthetic TCR repertoire to establish an amplification baseline. The amplicons were sequenced using the Illumina platform. For the original study's pipeline: Sequence errors were corrected by clustering with frequency ratios and a modified nearest-neighbor algorithm, and the sequences were then analyzed in the immunoSEQ Analyzer using IMGT gene definitions. At each rarefaction depth, TCR richness and evenness were averaged across 20 rarefaction repeats, and samples with fewer sequences than that depth were excluded. V, D and J gene relative abundances were compared between groups with Wilcoxon rank sum tests, applying FDR correction. For the blinded duplicates, the intraclass correlation was 95% to 97% for TCR richness and averaged about 81% across roughly 69 gene segments. The source is immuneACCESS, and TCRdb retained only in-frame sequences with V and J called. Part of the clones is not carried over; for the studies checked, unresolved V genes explain less than half of this, and the remainder is unexplained. V, J and clone size were drawn from that table, and D and trimming were deduced from the DNA. The table for this sample records about 30,000 clones. Clones ranked in the top ten supply roughly 1.5% of the sample.

The entry originates in a study of T cells in women clearing cervical HPV infection (dated 2018 in TCRdb). Regarding the research as a whole: Cases were about 25 women with histologically confirmed HPV16-related CIN3 or worse, including 2 invasive cancers. The controls were 25 women whose single incident HPV16 infection cleared within 12 months with no development of precancer or cancer. Blood from cases was collected at the visit where the lesion was first found, while blood from controls was collected once the infection could no longer be detected. Among cases, blood sampling occurred a median of 149 days after lesion detection, with an interquartile range of about 80 to 200 days. Since HLA typing was available for only a few women, HLA type could not be ruled out as a confounder. This exploratory proof-of-principle case-control study, nested within the Guanacaste HPV Natural History Study in Costa Rica, compared TCR repertoires among women with different cervical HPV16 outcomes. Cases were matched to controls by age within five years and by the year the sample was collected. Median age was approximately 36 years in cases versus over 37 in controls, and baseline characteristics did not differ significantly. In the parent cohort, roughly 9,700 women aged 18 or older were enrolled in Guanacaste, Costa Rica, during about 1993 to 1994 and then followed for under 8 years. Five blinded duplicates per group were added as quality controls, so that around 60 samples were obtained: roughly 50 participants and 10 replicates. The full study reports these points: Whether associations preceded infection or resulted from infection could not be shown with the cross-sectional design, and effector/memory subsets and HPV-specific T cells were not isolated. Random forest classifiers that combined richness and V gene abundances separated cases from controls with an estimated AUC of around 0.84. Because the number of T cells in each sample was unknown, differences in richness could reflect differing T-cell content rather than repertoire biology. Significantly higher TCR repertoire richness was observed in CIN3+ cases than in controls across sequencing depths, whereas no difference in evenness was found. TRBV6-7 relative abundance was lower in cases than in controls (roughly 0.11% versus 0.16%; Bonferroni P = 0.0008).

Every participant had a single incident cervical HPV16 infection, and women with prevalent HPV16 infections were excluded. Cervical HPV DNA was detected with MY09/MY11 PCR, and genotyping was done with dot-blot hybridization. Approximately 15 mL of heparinized blood were centrifuged, and the buffy coat was split into aliquots, frozen at -30 degrees C, and then kept at -80 degrees C. QIAGEN kits were used to extract genomic DNA from buffy coat specimens. The CDR3, from cysteine to phenylalanine, totals 15 residues. The DNA has 36 bases, all within the CDR3, and is read from base 1. Taken from the germline V gene, the CDR1 and CDR2 loops are SGHDN and FVKESK. V gives up 2 bases and J gives up 0 bases, and the segment between their germline ends measures 8 bases.

The chain is made from TRBV14 and TRBJ1-3; no D gene call is confident. The sequence derives from a woman aged 18 to 69 with a cervical HPV16 infection that either progressed to CIN3+ or cleared (not recorded which). The sequencing sample was made of blood buffy coat. CDR3 DNA, as far as it was read: TGTGCCAGCAGCCAACAGATCCTCTCTGGAAACACC. This codes for CASSQQILSGNT. In full, the CDR3 reads CASSQQILSGNTIYF.